A selection of T cell receptor beta chains follows, all from one sample in a study of T cell responses to AZD1222 COVID-19 vaccine. Profiled with immunoSEQ multiplex PCR; TCRdb holds only in-frame clones, not every one. The table lists 110,000 or so clones, approximately 85% of them singletons, with about 8.5% in the top ten. The sample in question was peripheral blood, obtained on day 0 of AZD1222 vaccination. The receptors come from an adult in good health. CDR3s include the opening cysteine and the closing phenylalanine or tryptophan.

j_call: TRBJ2-3
v_call: TRBV5-1
cdr3_aa: CASSRTSGSTDTQYF

j_call: TRBJ2-3
v_call: TRBV5-1
cdr3_aa: CASSLARYSTDTQYF

j_call: TRBJ2-1
v_call: TRBV7-9
cdr3_aa: CASSLARLGDEQFF

j_call: TRBJ2-7
v_call: TRBV24-1
cdr3_aa: CATSDLKAGGFGEQYF

j_call: TRBJ1-1
v_call: TRBV10-3
cdr3_aa: CAIRGIGTGEGAFF

j_call: TRBJ2-5
v_call: TRBV19
cdr3_aa: CASSITGGQETQYF

j_call: TRBJ1-5
v_call: TRBV6-4
cdr3_aa: CASSEVENQPQHF

j_call: TRBJ2-5
v_call: TRBV29-1
cdr3_aa: CSVEGGEETQYF

j_call: TRBJ1-4
v_call: TRBV7-8
cdr3_aa: CASSRIRTGVSSLNEKLFF

j_call: TRBJ2-2
v_call: TRBV9
cdr3_aa: CASSVRQGNTGELFF

j_call: TRBJ2-4
v_call: TRBV7-2
cdr3_aa: CASSFSAAKNIQYF

j_call: TRBJ1-5
v_call: TRBV28
cdr3_aa: CASSLGDTHQPQHF

j_call: TRBJ2-7
v_call: TRBV12-3/TRBV12-4
cdr3_aa: CASSPTSYEQYF

j_call: TRBJ1-4
v_call: TRBV25-1
cdr3_aa: CASRTQSGSEKLFF

j_call: TRBJ2-1
v_call: TRBV20-1
cdr3_aa: CSAGWDPQVF

j_call: TRBJ1-1
v_call: TRBV5-1
cdr3_aa: CASSLEAGGTEAFF

j_call: TRBJ2-1
v_call: TRBV3-1/TRBV3-2
cdr3_aa: CASSQGSGYEQFF

j_call: TRBJ2-2
v_call: TRBV7-8
cdr3_aa: CASSFRRLNTGELFF

j_call: TRBJ2-7
v_call: TRBV6-2/TRBV6-3
cdr3_aa: CASSKSRGSYEQYF

j_call: TRBJ2-1
v_call: TRBV21-1
cdr3_aa: CASSKSRTGRVDEQFF

j_call: TRBJ2-7
v_call: TRBV11-3
cdr3_aa: CASSPAEQYF

j_call: TRBJ1-5
v_call: TRBV9
cdr3_aa: CASSAFSNQPQHF

j_call: TRBJ1-5
v_call: TRBV19
cdr3_aa: CASSITRDSLSNQPQHF

j_call: TRBJ1-2
v_call: TRBV6-1
cdr3_aa: CASSETGDYGYTF

j_call: TRBJ2-7
v_call: TRBV20-1
cdr3_aa: CSASVPSGSYEQYF

j_call: TRBJ1-3
v_call: TRBV29-1
cdr3_aa: CSVEESSGNTIYF

j_call: TRBJ1-5
v_call: TRBV6-5
cdr3_aa: CASSLGGSNQPQHF

j_call: TRBJ2-4
v_call: TRBV30
cdr3_aa: CAWKGDLAKNIQYF

j_call: TRBJ2-7
v_call: TRBV5-1
cdr3_aa: CASSEGRGREQYF

j_call: TRBJ1-5
v_call: TRBV19
cdr3_aa: CASSRQGAQNSNQPQHF

j_call: TRBJ2-7
v_call: TRBV19
cdr3_aa: CASSTRESYEQYF

j_call: TRBJ2-5
v_call: TRBV29-1
cdr3_aa: CSVGNGGTPGETQYF

j_call: TRBJ2-5
v_call: TRBV9
cdr3_aa: CASSARTSGRQSQETQYF

j_call: TRBJ2-7
v_call: TRBV7-8
cdr3_aa: CASSFTTSGGVKIYEQYF

j_call: TRBJ2-1
v_call: TRBV6-5
cdr3_aa: CASSYSNEQFF

j_call: TRBJ2-2
v_call: TRBV28
cdr3_aa: CASSALAGGPNTGELFF

j_call: TRBJ1-4
v_call: TRBV2
cdr3_aa: CAIGGTTNEKLFF

j_call: TRBJ2-1
v_call: TRBV7-2
cdr3_aa: CASSLYDEQFF

j_call: TRBJ1-1
v_call: TRBV19
cdr3_aa: CASRDDRGRNTEAFF

j_call: TRBJ1-4
v_call: TRBV7-2
cdr3_aa: CASSLVRGRSTNEKLFF

j_call: TRBJ2-3
v_call: TRBV5-1
cdr3_aa: CASSLAGTASTDTQYF

j_call: TRBJ2-7
v_call: TRBV25-1
cdr3_aa: CASSEWNRVLGYYEQYF

j_call: TRBJ2-1
v_call: TRBV7-2
cdr3_aa: CASSLFFSGSHNEQFF

j_call: TRBJ1-2
v_call: TRBV4-2
cdr3_aa: CASSQGDVLGKGYTF

j_call: TRBJ2-1
v_call: TRBV6-1
cdr3_aa: CASSEAGGRAYEQFF

j_call: TRBJ1-5
v_call: TRBV30
cdr3_aa: CAWSPSSNQPQHF

j_call: TRBJ2-3
v_call: TRBV3-1/TRBV3-2
cdr3_aa: CASSSIGGVGDTQYF

j_call: TRBJ2-7
v_call: TRBV29-1
cdr3_aa: CSVEGTGRYEQYF

j_call: TRBJ2-7
v_call: TRBV11-3
cdr3_aa: CASSLGGGSSYEQYF

j_call: TRBJ1-1
v_call: TRBV6-5
cdr3_aa: CASSRQGTTEAFF

j_call: TRBJ2-3
v_call: TRBV7-2
cdr3_aa: CASSIGLAGGRDTQYF

j_call: TRBJ1-1
v_call: TRBV9
cdr3_aa: CASSVALVTEAFF

j_call: TRBJ2-7
v_call: TRBV6-2/TRBV6-3
cdr3_aa: CASSVSSYEQYF